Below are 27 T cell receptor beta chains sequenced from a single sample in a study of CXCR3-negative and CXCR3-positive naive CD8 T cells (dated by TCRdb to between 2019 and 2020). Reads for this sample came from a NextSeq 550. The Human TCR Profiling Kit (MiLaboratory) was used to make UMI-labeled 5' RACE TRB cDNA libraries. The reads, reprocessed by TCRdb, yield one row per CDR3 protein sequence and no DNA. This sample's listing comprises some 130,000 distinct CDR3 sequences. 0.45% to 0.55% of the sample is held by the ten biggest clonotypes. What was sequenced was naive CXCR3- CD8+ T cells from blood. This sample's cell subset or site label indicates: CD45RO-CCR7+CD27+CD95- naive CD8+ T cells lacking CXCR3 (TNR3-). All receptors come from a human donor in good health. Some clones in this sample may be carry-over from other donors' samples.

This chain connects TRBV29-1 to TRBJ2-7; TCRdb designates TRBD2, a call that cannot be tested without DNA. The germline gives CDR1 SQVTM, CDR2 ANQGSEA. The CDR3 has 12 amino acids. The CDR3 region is CSVESGDYEQYF.

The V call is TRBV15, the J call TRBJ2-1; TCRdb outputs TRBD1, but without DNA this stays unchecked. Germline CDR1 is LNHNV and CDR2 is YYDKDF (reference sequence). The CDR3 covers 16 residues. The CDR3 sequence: CATSRAGRTSYNEQFF.

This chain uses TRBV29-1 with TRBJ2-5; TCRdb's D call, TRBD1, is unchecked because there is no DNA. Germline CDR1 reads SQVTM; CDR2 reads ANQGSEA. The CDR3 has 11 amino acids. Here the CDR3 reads CSVEGAGGQYF.

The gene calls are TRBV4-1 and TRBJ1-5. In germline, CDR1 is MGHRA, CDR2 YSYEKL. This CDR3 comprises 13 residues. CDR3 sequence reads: CASSQAEGGPQHF.

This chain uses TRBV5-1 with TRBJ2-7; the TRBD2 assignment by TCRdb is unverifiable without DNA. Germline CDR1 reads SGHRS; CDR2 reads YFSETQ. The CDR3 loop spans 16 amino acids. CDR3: CASSLVGLAGSYEQYF.

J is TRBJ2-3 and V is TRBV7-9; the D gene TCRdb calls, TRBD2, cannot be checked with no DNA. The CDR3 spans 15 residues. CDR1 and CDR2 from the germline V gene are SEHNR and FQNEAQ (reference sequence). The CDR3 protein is CASSLVLAATDTQYF.

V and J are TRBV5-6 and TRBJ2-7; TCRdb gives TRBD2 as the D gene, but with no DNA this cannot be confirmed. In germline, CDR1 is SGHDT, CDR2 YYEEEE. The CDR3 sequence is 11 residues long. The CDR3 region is CASSAGHEQYF.

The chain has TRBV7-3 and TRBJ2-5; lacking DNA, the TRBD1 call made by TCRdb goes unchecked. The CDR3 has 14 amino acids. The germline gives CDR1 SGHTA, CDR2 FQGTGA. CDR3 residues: CASSPSGGQETQYF.

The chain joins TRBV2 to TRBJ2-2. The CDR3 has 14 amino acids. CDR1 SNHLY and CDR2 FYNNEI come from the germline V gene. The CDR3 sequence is CASSTGYSTGELFF.

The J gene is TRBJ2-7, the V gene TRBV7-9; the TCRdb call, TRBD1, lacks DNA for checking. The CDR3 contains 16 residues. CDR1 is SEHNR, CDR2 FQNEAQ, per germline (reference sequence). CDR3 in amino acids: CASSPAGQTSSYEQYF.

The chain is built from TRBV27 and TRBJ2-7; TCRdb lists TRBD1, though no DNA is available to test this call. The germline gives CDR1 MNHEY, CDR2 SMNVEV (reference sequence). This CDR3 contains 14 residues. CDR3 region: CASSPRQGLYEQYF.

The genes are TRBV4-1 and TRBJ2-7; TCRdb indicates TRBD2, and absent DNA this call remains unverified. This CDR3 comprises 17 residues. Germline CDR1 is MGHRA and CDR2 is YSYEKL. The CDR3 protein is CASSKGTSGRAVYEQYF.

The CDR3 here is CASSIRLAGAQETQYF. This chain connects TRBV19 to TRBJ2-5; the TCRdb D gene call, TRBD2, has no DNA to confirm it. Per germline, CDR1 LNHDA and CDR2 SQIVND (reference sequence). The CDR3 has 16 amino acids. The whole variable domain, filled in from reference TRBV19 and TRBJ2-5, reads DGGITQSPKYLFRKEGQNVTLSCEQNLNHDAMYWYRQDPGQGLRLIYYSQIVNDFQKGDIAEGYSVSREKKESFPLTVTSAQKNPTAFYLCASSIRLAGAQETQYFGPGTRLLVL.

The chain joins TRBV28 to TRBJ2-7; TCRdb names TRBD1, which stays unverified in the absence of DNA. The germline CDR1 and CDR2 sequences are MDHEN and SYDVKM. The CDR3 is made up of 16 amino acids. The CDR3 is CASSYPGTPRNYEQYF.

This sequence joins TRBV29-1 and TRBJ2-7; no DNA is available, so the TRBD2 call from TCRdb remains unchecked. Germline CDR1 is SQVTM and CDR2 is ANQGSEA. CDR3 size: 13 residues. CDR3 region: CSVEGREGYEQYF.

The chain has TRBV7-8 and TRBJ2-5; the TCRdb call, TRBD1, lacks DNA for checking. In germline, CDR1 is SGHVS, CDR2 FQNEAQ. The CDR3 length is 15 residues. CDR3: CASRLTGVSQGTQYF. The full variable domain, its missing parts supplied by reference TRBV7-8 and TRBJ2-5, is GAGVSQSPRYKVAKRGQDVALRCDPISGHVSLFWYQQALGQGPEFLTYFQNEAQLDKSGLPSDRFFAERPEGSVSTLKIQRTQQEDSAVYLCASRLTGVSQGTQYFGPGTRLLVL.

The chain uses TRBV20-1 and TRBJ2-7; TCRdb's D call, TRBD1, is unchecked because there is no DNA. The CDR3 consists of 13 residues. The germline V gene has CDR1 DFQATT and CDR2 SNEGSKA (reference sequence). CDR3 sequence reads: CSPRDRSSYEQYF.

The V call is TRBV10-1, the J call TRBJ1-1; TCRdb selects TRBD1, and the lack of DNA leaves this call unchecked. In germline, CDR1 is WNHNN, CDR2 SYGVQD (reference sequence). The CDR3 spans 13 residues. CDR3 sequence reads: CASYRGPTTEAFF.

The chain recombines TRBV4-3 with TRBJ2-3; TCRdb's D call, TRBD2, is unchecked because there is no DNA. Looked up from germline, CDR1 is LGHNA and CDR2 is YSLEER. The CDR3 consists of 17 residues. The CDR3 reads CASSQEPASGGPDTQYF.

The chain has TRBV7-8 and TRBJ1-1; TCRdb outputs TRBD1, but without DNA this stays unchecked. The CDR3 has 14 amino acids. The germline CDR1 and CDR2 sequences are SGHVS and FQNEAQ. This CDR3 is CASSALLEGTEAFF.

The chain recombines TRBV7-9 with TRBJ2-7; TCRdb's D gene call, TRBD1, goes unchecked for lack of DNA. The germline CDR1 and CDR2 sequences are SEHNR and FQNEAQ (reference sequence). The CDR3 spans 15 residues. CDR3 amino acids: CASSPGTSSVYEQYF. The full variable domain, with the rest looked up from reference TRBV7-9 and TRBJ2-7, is DTGVSQNPRHKITKRGQNVTFRCDPISEHNRLYWYRQTLGQGPEFLTYFQNEAQLEKSRLLSDRFSAERPKGSFSTLEIQRTEQGDSAMYLCASSPGTSSVYEQYFGPGTRLTVT.

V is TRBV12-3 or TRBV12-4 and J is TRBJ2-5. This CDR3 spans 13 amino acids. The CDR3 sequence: CASSSTFQETQYF.

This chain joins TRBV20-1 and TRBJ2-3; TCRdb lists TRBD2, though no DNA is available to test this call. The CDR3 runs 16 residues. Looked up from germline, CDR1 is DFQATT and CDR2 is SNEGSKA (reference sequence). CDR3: CSARDQAGGLTDTQYF.

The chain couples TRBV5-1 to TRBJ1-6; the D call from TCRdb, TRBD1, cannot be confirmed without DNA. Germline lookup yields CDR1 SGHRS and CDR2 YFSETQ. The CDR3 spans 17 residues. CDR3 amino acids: CASSPGTGELGNSPLHF.

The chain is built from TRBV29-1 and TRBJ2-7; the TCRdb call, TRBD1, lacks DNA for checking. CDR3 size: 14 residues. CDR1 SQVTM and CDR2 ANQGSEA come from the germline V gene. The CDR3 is CSAGGTGGRDEQYF.

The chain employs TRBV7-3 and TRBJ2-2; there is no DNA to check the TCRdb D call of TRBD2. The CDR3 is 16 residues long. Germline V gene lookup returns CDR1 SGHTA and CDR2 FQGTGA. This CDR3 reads CASSPLGLPDTGELFF.

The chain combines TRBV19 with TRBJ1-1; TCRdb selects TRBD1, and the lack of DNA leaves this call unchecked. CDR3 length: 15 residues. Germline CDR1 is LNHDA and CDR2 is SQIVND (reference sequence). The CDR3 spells CASSIVWGKHTEAFF.